This T cell receptor beta chain was documented in a study of Graves' ophthalmopathy and Graves' hyperthyroidism listed by TCRdb under 2018. Notes on the research overall: Peripheral blood samples were taken at the time of initial diagnosis, before any treatment was given. In over 5 hyperthyroidism patients, the T-cell repertoire of thyroid tissue was compared with the T-cell repertoire of blood. The independent validation cohort included 20 or so hyperthyroidism patients plus 17 patients who later progressed from hyperthyroidism to ophthalmopathy. To explore V-J signatures that distinguish ophthalmopathy from hyperthyroidism, a discovery set of 100 patients was enrolled, made up of approximately 45 with ophthalmopathy and some 56 with stable hyperthyroidism. The study used signatures of the TCR beta repertoire to tell Graves' ophthalmopathy apart from Graves' hyperthyroidism and to predict which patients would progress to ophthalmopathy. For training and testing, the 95 to 100 patients in the discovery cohort were randomly divided in a 7:3 ratio. After sampling, hyperthyroidism patients received methimazole starting at 30 mg daily, and ophthalmopathy patients received high-dose intravenous methylprednisolone. In total, 120 to 150 blood samples were TCR-sequenced: approximately 42 ophthalmopathy, approximately 75 hyperthyroidism and 17 hyperthyroidism-to-ophthalmopathy patients.

This clonotype was recorded a few times. Which antigen it targets is not known. This may stem from a read error, because a much larger clone lies one nucleotide away. CDR1 is given as MNHNS and CDR2 as SASEGT, both from the germline V gene. Reading from cysteine to phenylalanine, the CDR3 counts 14 amino acids. The CDR3 DNA has 42 bases and is translated from base 1. Hyperthyroidism was considered stable if no progression to ophthalmopathy occurred within 18 months of follow-up. Hyperthyroidism patients were newly diagnosed, with disease duration under 2 months, and aged 18 to 65 years. Anyone with other autoimmune diseases, uncontrolled infections, pregnancy or lactation was excluded from the study. Clinical symptoms, serum thyroxine, TRAb, thyroid ultrasound and orbital computed tomography were used for diagnosis. Using Ficoll-Paque density gradient centrifugation, PBMCs were isolated from less than 11 ml of fresh peripheral blood. Trizol reagent was used to extract the total RNA, and its quality was then checked on an Agilent 2100 Bioanalyzer.

Study-wide findings and limitations: Most expanded thyroid clonotypes with frequency above 0.001 were also detected in blood, suggesting blood repertoires may reflect the thyroid immune response. Ophthalmopathy was separated from stable hyperthyroidism by the 13-signature model with 87.88% sensitivity and about 81% specificity in cross-validation and with 80%/75% in the test set. No statistical method was used to set the sample size in advance, and the investigators knew which group each participant was assigned to. In validation, the model predicted ophthalmopathy progression with about 71% sensitivity and around 72% specificity; some twelve predicted patients were CT-confirmed with GO in a median of around 6 months.

For repertoire sequencing, TCR beta CDR3 regions were amplified from RNA transcripts. The first round of RT-PCR was done with HTBI primers and the Qiagen OneStep RT-PCR kit, and was followed by a second round of multiplex PCR, then size selection and purification. Libraries were sequenced on an Illumina HiSeq2000 using paired-end 100 bp reads. Per the original workflow: Reads were processed with SOAPnuke, discarding reads with adapters, uncalled bases, mean Phred below 15, or no exact constant-primer or identifier match. High-quality paired reads were merged with COPE v1.2.5. Each unique nucleotide sequence was treated as a clonotype, and MiTCR v1.1 was used to align the clonotypes to the IMGT TRB V, D and J references. Only V-J combinations with frequency above 0.0001 were analysed, covering approximately 99% of repertoires. For each V-J combination, a TCR clonal expansion and chaos score was defined as F50 clonal expansion divided by the chaos observed in the TCRdist matrix. Welch's t-statistics and random forest were used to reduce the features to 10 to 15 V-J combinations, which were then used as input to a naive Bayes classifier. Thyroid-blood repertoire similarity was quantified with the Morisita-Horn index. TCRdb handled the public reads itself, with Q25 trimming in fastp and clone calling in MiXCR, and kept productive beta chains. Entries are consolidated by CDR3 protein sequence, retaining the most common genes and DNA. The V and J calls were not made by the authors but by TCRdb's processing. Across this sample there are about 620,000 distinct CDR3 sequences, with around a fifth seen only once. Roughly 6.9% of the sample is held by the ten biggest clonotypes.

The specimen was peripheral blood. The chain was built from TRBV6-1 and TRBJ1-5, with TRBD1 as a weak D call on 6 bases. This clonotype originated in a woman younger than 30 with stable Graves' hyperthyroidism. Some clones in this sample may be carry-over from other donors' samples. Donor details come from another sample of the same person, matched by shared clones. CDR3 loop: CASSPGEGGQPQQF. The DNA sequence is given as TGTGCCAGCAGTCCAGGAGAGGGGGGGCAGCCCCAGCAGTTT.